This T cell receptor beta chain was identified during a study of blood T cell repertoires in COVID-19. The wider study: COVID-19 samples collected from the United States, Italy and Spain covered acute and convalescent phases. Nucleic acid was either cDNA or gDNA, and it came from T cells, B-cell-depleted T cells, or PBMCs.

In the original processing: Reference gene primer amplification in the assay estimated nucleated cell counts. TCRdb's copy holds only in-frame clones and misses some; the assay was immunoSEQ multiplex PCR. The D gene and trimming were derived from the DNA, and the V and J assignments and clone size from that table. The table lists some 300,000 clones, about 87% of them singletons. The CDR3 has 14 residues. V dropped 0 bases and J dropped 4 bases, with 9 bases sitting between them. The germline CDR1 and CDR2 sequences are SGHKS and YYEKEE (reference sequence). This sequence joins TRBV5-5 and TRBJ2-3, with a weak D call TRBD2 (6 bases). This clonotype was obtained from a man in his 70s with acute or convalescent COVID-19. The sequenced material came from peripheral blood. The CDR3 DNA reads TGTGCCAGCAGCTTGGCGCGGGGTTCAGATACGCAGTATTTT. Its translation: CASSLARGSDTQYF. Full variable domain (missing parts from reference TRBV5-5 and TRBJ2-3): DAGVTQSPTHLIKTRGQQVTLRCSPISGHKSVSWYQQVLGQGPQFIFQYYEKEERGRGNFPDRFSARQFPNYSSELNVNALLLGDSALYLCASSLARGSDTQYFGPGTRLTVL.